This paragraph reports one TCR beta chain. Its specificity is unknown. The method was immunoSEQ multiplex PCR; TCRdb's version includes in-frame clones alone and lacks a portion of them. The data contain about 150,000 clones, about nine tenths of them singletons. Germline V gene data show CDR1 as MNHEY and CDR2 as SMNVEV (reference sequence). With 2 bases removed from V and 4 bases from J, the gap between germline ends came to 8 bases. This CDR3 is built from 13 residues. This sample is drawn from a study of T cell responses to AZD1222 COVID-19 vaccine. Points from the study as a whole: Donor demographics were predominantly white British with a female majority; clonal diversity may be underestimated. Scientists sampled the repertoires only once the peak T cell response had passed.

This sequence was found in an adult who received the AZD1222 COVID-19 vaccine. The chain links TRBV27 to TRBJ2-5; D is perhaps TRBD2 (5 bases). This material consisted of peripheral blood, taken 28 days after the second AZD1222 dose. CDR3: CASSLAGPETQYF. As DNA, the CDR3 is TGTGCCAGCAGTTTAGCGGGCCCAGAGACCCAGTACTTC.